This T cell receptor (beta chain) originates from a study of blood T cell repertoires in COVID-19. As for the study in general: T cells, B-cell-depleted T cells, or PBMCs supplied cDNA or gDNA.

Libraries were prepared by immunoSEQ multiplex PCR; TCRdb keeps only in-frame clonotypes and omits some of them. Of 110,000 to 150,000 clones listed, around four fifths are singletons. This clone has a handful of counts. Trimming left V 4 bases short and J 4 bases short, with 14 bases between. Germline V CDR1 and CDR2: SEHNR, FQNEAQ (reference sequence). The CDR3 covers 14 residues. The sequencing input was peripheral blood. The genes are TRBV7-9 and TRBJ2-7; D is perhaps TRBD2 (6 bases). The origin of this receptor is an elderly woman with acute or convalescent COVID-19. The CDR3: CASSWDLTQYEQYF. Here the CDR3 DNA reads TGTGCCAGCAGCTGGGACTTAACCCAGTACGAGCAGTACTTC.